This T cell receptor beta chain appears in the sequencing data of a study of Graves' ophthalmopathy and Graves' hyperthyroidism. Amplification targeted the TCR beta CDR3 regions, with RNA transcripts as the source material. Second-round multiplex PCR came after a first-round RT-PCR that employed HTBI primers. TCRdb re-analysed the multiplex PCR reads in MiXCR, keeping a single row per CDR3 protein. The sample consists of approximately 540,000 distinct CDR3 sequences, approximately 35% of them appearing once. Study-level points and caveats: A model built from 13 signatures distinguished ophthalmopathy from stable hyperthyroidism with 87.88% sensitivity and less than 83% specificity. Blood also held most thyroid clonotypes expanded above 0.001 frequency.

At least ten counts were recorded for this clonotype. Its target is not known. Losses at the gene ends were 0 bases for V and 4 bases for J; bases not matched to a gene: 5. Germline values: CDR1 DFQATT, CDR2 SNEGSKA (reference sequence). This CDR3 comprises 14 residues. This clonotype originated in an adult man with Graves' hyperthyroidism. Sequenced: peripheral blood or thyroid tissue (not recorded which). V usage is TRBV20-1 and J usage is TRBJ1-2; 7 nucleotides line up with TRBD1. This CDR3 reads CSARDRGTAYGYTF. The CDR3 nucleotides read TGCAGTGCTAGAGATCGTGGGACAGCCTATGGCTACACCTTC.